A single sample is the source of the 20 T cell receptor beta chains below, sequenced in a study of blood T cells in healthy people across ages (dated by TCRdb to between 2014 and 2016). The receptor library was made with 5' RACE. Sequencing used an Illumina HiSeq 2500. A second 7 to 11 cycle PCR used a sample-barcoded 5' primer and a J-beta primer mix. TCRdb took the public reads, trimmed them with fastp at Q25, ran MiXCR for clone calling and kept in-frame beta chains. Here each entry gathers all rows of one CDR3 protein and keeps the most common genes and DNA. The sample table holds about a million distinct CDR3 sequences, of which around 46% were seen once. Roughly 13% of the sample is taken by the ten largest. The sequenced material came from blood. The receptors were sampled from a man aged 25-45 years in good health.

This clonotype was seen a handful of times. The chain links TRBV7-2 to TRBJ2-7; 7 bases fit TRBD2. The ends lost 4 bases at V and 6 bases at J; junction bases unmatched: 3. Germline V CDR1 and CDR2: SGHTA, FQGNSA. The length of the CDR3 is 12 residues. The CDR3 bases are TGTGCCAGCAGCTCCGGGACTACCGAGCAGTACTTC. Amino acids: CASSSGTTEQYF. Filled out from reference TRBV7-2 and TRBJ2-7, the complete variable domain reads GAGVSQSPSNKVTEKGKDVELRCDPISGHTALYWYRQSLGQGLEFLIYFQGNSAPDKSGLPSDRFSAERTGGSVSTLTIQRTQQEDSAVYLCASSSGTTEQYFGPGTRLTVT.

This clonotype has only a few counts. V usage is TRBV7-2 and J usage is TRBJ1-2; no definite D call. The CDR3 runs 13 residues. V lost 6 bases and J lost 6, with 14 bases in between. From germline, CDR1 is SGHTA and CDR2 FQGNSA. This chain's CDR3 is CASSSSRIDGYTF. The CDR3 region has the DNA TGTGCCAGCAGTTCTTCTCGAATAGATGGCTACACCTTC.

The chain has TRBV29-1 and TRBJ1-2; 12 bases are a match to TRBD1. The CDR3 has 16 amino acids. V dropped 1 base and J dropped 8; count of bases not matched to a gene: 11. Germline V gives CDR1 SQVTM, CDR2 ANQGSEA. The CDR3 loop is CSVEGGQGAGSRGYTF. For the CDR3, the DNA is TGCAGCGTTGAAGGGGGACAGGGGGCTGGATCTCGGGGCTACACCTTC.

This clonotype was picked up a small number of times. CDR3 amino acids: CASSYPAAGRTGELFF. In DNA, the CDR3 is TGTGCCAGCAGTTACCCCGCGGCAGGGCGGACCGGGGAGCTGTTTTTT. This chain connects TRBV6-2 or TRBV6-3 to TRBJ2-2; a possible D gene is TRBD1 (5 bases). The CDR3 runs to 16 residues. Germline CDR1 MNHEY, CDR2 SVGEGT. The V end lost 2 bases, the J end lost 5 bases, and 15 bases lay between the germline ends.

The chain combines TRBV20-1 with TRBJ1-5; tentatively, D is TRBD1 (5 bases). Germline V gene data show CDR1 as DFQATT and CDR2 as SNEGSKA (reference sequence). CDR3 size: 12 residues. Trimming removed 5 bases at V and 5 bases at J, with 10 bases between. The CDR3 protein is CSALGGDQPQHF. CDR3 DNA sequence: TGCAGTGCTCTGGGGGGGGATCAGCCCCAGCATTTT.

As concerns this clonotype: This may arise from a read error, as a much more abundant clone is one base away. The J gene is TRBJ2-3, the V gene TRBV2; D might be TRBD2 (5 bases). Trimming stripped 4 bases from V and 0 bases from J, with 11 bases between. This CDR3 has 15 residues. Germline assignment: CDR1 SNHLY and CDR2 FYNNEI. The CDR3 sequence is CASSANGISTDTQYF. The CDR3 DNA follows: TGTGCCAGCAGTGCTAACGGGATTAGCACAGATACGCAGTATTTT.

This chain connects TRBV28 to TRBJ1-2; D is perhaps TRBD1 (5 bases). Germline V CDR1 and CDR2: MDHEN, SYDVKM. Trimming shortened V by 8 bases and J by 3 bases, and 19 bases separated the two germline ends. The CDR3 consists of 15 residues. CDR3 bases: TGTGCCAGCGATACTATTGGGACGGCAGACTATGGCTACACCTTC. Its translation is CASDTIGTADYGYTF.

The CDR3 here is CASSLRWNQPQHF. CDR3 DNA sequence: TGTGCCAGCAGTTTAAGGTGGAATCAGCCCCAGCATTTT. The gene calls are TRBV7-2 and TRBJ1-5, with D unclear. This CDR3 region has 13 residues. Germline V gives CDR1 SGHTA, CDR2 FQGNSA. The germline V and J ends were trimmed by 6 bases and 4 bases, with 10 bases remaining between them.

The CDR3 DNA sequence: TGTGCCAGCAGCCACACCGGGAGGGCCCATGGCTACACCTTC. This translates into CASSHTGRAHGYTF. The chain is built from TRBV12-3 or TRBV12-4 and TRBJ1-2, with D hard to call. There are 14 residues in the CDR3. Between the trimmed V and J ends, which lost 6 bases and 6 bases, there was a span of 17 bases.

This chain links TRBV6-1 with TRBJ2-4; TRBD2 aligns across 8 bases. The DNA end lines up better with TRBJ2-7; the J call may be wrong. The CDR3 loop spans 15 amino acids. Germline CDR1 reads MNHNS; CDR2 reads SASEGT. The CDR3, as DNA: TGTGCCAGCAGTGAGATAAGTAGCGGGGACTACGAGCAGTACTTC. Translation gives CASSEISSGDYEQYF.

In this sample, this clonotype turned up once. The chain recombines TRBV5-6 with TRBJ2-1; no firm D call. TRBJ2-7 matches the DNA end more closely, so the J call is doubtful. The CDR3 sequence is 15 residues long. The germline V gene encodes CDR1 SGHDT and CDR2 YYEEEE. The CDR3 loop reads CASSAESWSYNEQYF. The CDR3 DNA reads TGTGCCAGCAGCGCCGAAAGCTGGTCCTACAATGAGCAGTACTTC.

This clonotype was recorded a few times. The gene calls are TRBV4-1 and TRBJ2-5; D is unclear. The germline gives CDR1 MGHRA, CDR2 YSYEKL. With 3 bases removed from V and 2 bases from J, the gap between germline ends came to 19 bases. This CDR3 region has 17 residues. CDR3 bases: TGCGCCAGCAGCCACTCGTCTCGAGACTGGCAACAAGAGACCCAGTACTTC. Residues: CASSHSSRDWQQETQYF.

This chain links TRBV28 with TRBJ2-1; 7 nucleotides line up with TRBD1. The last part of the DNA fits TRBJ2-7 better; the J call may be wrong. Germline V lookup: CDR1 MDHEN, CDR2 SYDVKM. The CDR3 is 15 residues long. The CDR3 DNA sequence: TGTGCCAGCAGCAACAGGGGCTCCATGACCTACGAGCAGTACTTC. Encoded protein: CASSNRGSMTYEQYF.

This clonotype has a handful of counts. The chain combines TRBV27 with TRBJ2-1, with a possible D match to TRBD2 (6 bases). CDR3 size: 13 residues. In germline, CDR1 is MNHEY, CDR2 SMNVEV (reference sequence). Trimming cost V 4 bases and J 4 bases, with 8 bases left between them. The CDR3, as DNA: TGTGCCAGCAGTTACGGGACTTACAATGAGCAGTTCTTC. Residues: CASSYGTYNEQFF.

This clonotype was observed a few times. The chain has TRBV10-3 and TRBJ2-3, with D possibly matching TRBD1 (6 bases). CDR3 size: 13 residues. Germline CDR1 and CDR2: ENHRY and SYGVKD. Trimming pared 10 bases from V and 0 bases from J, leaving 11 bases between. The CDR3 loop is CASWTESTDTQYF. CDR3 bases: TGTGCCAGCTGGACAGAGAGCACAGATACGCAGTATTTT.

The chain joins TRBV3-1 to TRBJ1-2, with a weak D call TRBD1 (5 bases). Trimming left V 0 bases short and J 7 bases short, with 12 bases between. This CDR3 has 14 amino acids. Germline CDR1 reads LGHDT; CDR2 reads YNNKEL (reference sequence). The CDR3 DNA reads TGTGCCAGCAGCCAAGAGGCAGGGCTCGTTGGCTACACCTTC. It codes for CASSQEAGLVGYTF.

The rearrangement joins TRBV11-2 to TRBJ2-3; 7 bases are a match to TRBD2. From germline, CDR1 is SGHAT and CDR2 FQNNGV. The CDR3 covers 14 residues. The V gene end was trimmed by 3 bases and the J gene end by 5 bases; junction bases not matched to a gene: 5. CDR3 in amino acids: CASSFGGSRDTQYF. In nucleotides, the CDR3 is TGTGCCAGCAGCTTCGGGGGGAGTAGAGATACGCAGTATTTT.

This clonotype has a handful of counts. The chain combines TRBV29-1 with TRBJ2-7; 7 nucleotides agree with TRBD1. Per germline, CDR1 SQVTM and CDR2 ANQGSEA. V lost 1 base to trimming and J lost 4 bases; unmatched junction nucleotides: 4. The CDR3 is 13 amino acids. The CDR3 DNA reads TGCAGCGTTGAAGGACAGGGCTTGTACGAGCAGTACTTC. Its translation is CSVEGQGLYEQYF.

V is TRBV5-4 and J is TRBJ2-1; TRBD1 agrees at 8 bases. The length of the CDR3 is 15 residues. J gave up 9 bases and V 6 bases, and 14 bases lay outside the gene matches. The germline V gene has CDR1 SGHNT and CDR2 YYREEE (reference sequence). CDR3 region: CASNPPTGAVSEQFF. For the CDR3, the DNA is TGTGCCAGCAACCCCCCGACAGGGGCAGTGAGTGAGCAGTTCTTC.

This clonotype was seen only a few times. The V gene is TRBV20-1, the J gene TRBJ2-7; the D gene is possibly TRBD2 (6 bases). Germline V lookup: CDR1 DFQATT, CDR2 SNEGSKA (reference sequence). The CDR3 length is 14 residues. This chain's CDR3 is CSPRRGHSSYEQYF. The CDR3 DNA follows: TGCAGCCCTAGGCGGGGCCACAGCTCCTACGAGCAGTACTTC.